This TCR beta chain was observed in a study of blood T cell repertoires in COVID-19 (dated by TCRdb to the early 2020s). Regarding the complete study: Samples covering the acute and convalescent phases of COVID-19 were provided by collaborators in the United States, Italy and Spain. The prospective study material was composed of cDNA or gDNA derived from T cells, B-cell-depleted T cells, or PBMCs. Subjects who had been exposed to COVID-19, were actively infected with it, or had recovered from it provided the deeply sampled blood TCRbeta repertoires that made up the dataset. The repertoires were released in a freely available public database intended as a resource for research on the immune response to SARS-CoV-2. The samples were drawn from two sources: the first 160 participants of the ongoing ImmuneRACE study, and fewer than 1,500 subjects contributed by 6 global collaborators. Nearly every sample came with metadata listing a de-identified subject ID, COVID-19 status, age in years and sex. Where HLA class I and class II types were available, the types were taken from metadata supplied by the sample provider, not from assay-based typing.

Its CDR3 holds 14 amino acids, cysteine through phenylalanine. Here the CDR3 DNA is all that survives: 42 bases in frame from base 1. The germline V gene (reference sequence) specifies MNHEY as CDR1 and SMNVEV as CDR2. Compared with germline, V lacks 5 bases and J lacks 4 bases; bases without a gene match: 7. Results the study describes overall, beyond this receptor: The quantity of clinical and demographic metadata differed by source and by participant and was supplied without curation.

In Seattle, one collaborating source enrolled patients while the infection was active and tracked those patients longitudinally over the course of disease. Collaborating institutions collected whole blood in K2EDTA tubes following their own protocols. For TCRbeta analysis, collaborator samples were shipped as frozen whole blood, as isolated PBMCs, or as DNA extracted from either sample type. With respect to this clone: No cognate antigen has been identified for it. Base qualities were left out, and no much larger clone turns up one base away.

TCRbeta CDR3 regions were amplified from genomic DNA using the immunoSEQ Assay, a bias-controlled multiplex PCR. Under the source paper's analysis protocol: The number of nucleated cells in each sample was estimated from the amplification of reference gene primers within the assay. To quantify the absolute abundance of each unique TCRbeta CDR3 rearrangement, sequence reads were collapsed and filtered. For each sample, productive Simpson clonality was calculated as the square root of Simpson's diversity index over productive rearrangements. TCRdb limited this immuneACCESS table to in-frame rearrangements with V and J called. A share of clones is missing; checked studies link under half to unresolved V genes, and the rest is unexplained. V, J and clone size are taken as reported in that table, and D and trimming were inferred from the DNA itself. Within this sample are approximately 300,000 clones, with 75% to 95% of them counted one time only. The top ten clones comprise approximately 7.5% of the sample.

Recombination linked TRBV27 to TRBJ2-7, and TRBD2 aligns with 8 junction nucleotides. Material: peripheral blood. This clonotype originated in a woman in her 30s with COVID-19, enrolled during active disease. At the DNA level, the sequence is TGTGCCAGCAGTCGGCCGGGACTAGGATACGAGCAGTACTTC. Its translation reads: CASSRPGLGYEQYF.